The 8 T cell receptor beta chains presented below share a single source sample, sequenced in a study of T cell responses to AZD1222 COVID-19 vaccine. Produced via immunoSEQ multiplex PCR; TCRdb's table is partial and in-frame only. This sample has about 140,000 clones; about 90% occur once, and the top ten carry about 2%. The sample consisted of peripheral blood, taken on day 0 of AZD1222 vaccination. The receptor source for this set is an adult in good health.

The chain uses TRBV6-5 and TRBJ1-1; 7 bases map to TRBD1. CDR3 length equals 14 residues. Germline V gives CDR1 MNHEY, CDR2 SVGAGI. V dropped 4 bases and J dropped 1; count of bases not matched to a gene: 3. CDR3 nucleotides: TGTGCCAGCAGTTTGGGGACAGCGAACACTGAAGCTTTCTTT. It specifies CASSLGTANTEAFF.

The chain is built from TRBV27 and TRBJ2-2; D is ambiguous. From germline, CDR1 is MNHEY and CDR2 SMNVEV (reference sequence). Trimming stripped 7 bases from V and 2 bases from J, with 17 bases between. The CDR3 has 16 amino acids. CDR3 region: CASTTSPGLNTGELFF. Written as DNA, the CDR3 is TGTGCCAGCACCACTTCACCGGGTTTAAACACCGGGGAGCTGTTTTTT.

This sequence joins TRBV11-2 and TRBJ1-5; the D is unclear. Trimming left V 3 bases short and J 3 bases short, with 6 bases between. The germline V gene encodes CDR1 SGHAT and CDR2 FQNNGV. The CDR3 covers 13 residues. The DNA for the CDR3 is TGTGCCAGCAGCTTTCAGTTCAATCAGCCCCAGCATTTT. Translated, it gives CASSFQFNQPQHF.

V and J are TRBV5-4 and TRBJ1-2; D gene uncertain. V shed 4 bases and J shed 3 bases, with 10 bases lying between them. Per germline, CDR1 SGHNT and CDR2 YYREEE (reference sequence). The CDR3 covers 13 residues. DNA of the CDR3: TGTGCCAGCAGCCCGGACGGATACTATGGCTACACCTTC. Its translation: CASSPDGYYGYTF.

This chain connects TRBV30 to TRBJ2-3, with D perhaps TRBD2 (6 bases). V lost 0 bases to trimming and J lost 1 base, with 23 bases between them. CDR3 length: 19 amino acids. CDR1 and CDR2 from the germline V gene are GTSNPN and SVGIG (reference sequence). CDR3 nucleotides: TGTGCCTGGAGTGTTCAAAGGGCACTTATGCGGGGCGGCACAGATACGCAGTATTTT. It codes for CAWSVQRALMRGGTDTQYF.

The chain employs TRBV9 and TRBJ1-2; no reliable D call. CDR3 length: 13 residues. V was clipped by 0 bases and J by 5 bases, with 8 bases between them. Germline assignment: CDR1 SGDLS and CDR2 YYNGEE. DNA of the CDR3: TGTGCCAGCAGCGTAGACGACGGGTATGGCTACACCTTC. The encoded protein is CASSVDDGYGYTF.

V and J are TRBV9 and TRBJ2-1; the match to TRBD2 covers 8 bases. The V segment lost 3 bases and the J segment 4 bases; nucleotides outside the gene matches: 9. Per germline, CDR1 SGDLS and CDR2 YYNGEE. The CDR3 has 16 amino acids. The CDR3 reads CASSDGTRRTYNEQFF. The CDR3 coding sequence is TGTGCCAGCAGCGACGGGACTAGACGAACTTACAATGAGCAGTTCTTC.

This chain joins TRBV15 and TRBJ2-2, with D perhaps TRBD1 or TRBD2 (5 bases each). The germline CDR1 and CDR2 sequences are LNHNV and YYDKDF (reference sequence). Trimming left V 1 base short and J 1 base short, with 13 bases between. The CDR3 spans 17 residues. CDR3 residues: CATSRVRGSRNTGELFF. The CDR3, as DNA: TGTGCCACCAGCAGAGTTCGGGGCAGTAGGAACACCGGGGAGCTGTTTTTT.